The 28 T cell receptor beta chains presented below share a single source sample, sequenced in a study of T-cell reconstitution after alpha-beta-depleted transplantation in children. TCRbeta library construction was performed incorporating unique molecular identifiers. TCRdb processed the PCR reads anew with MiXCR; each CDR3 protein has one entry. This table has approximately 430,000 distinct CDR3 sequences, roughly 17% appearing once. Sequencing used PBMCs, mostly from graft donor cells, obtained 360 days after TCRalphabeta/CD19-depleted stem cell transplant. The receptors come from a boy younger than two who had a stem cell transplant for Wiskott-Aldrich syndrome, so the T cells may come from the graft donor.

The rearrangement uses TRBV3-1 and TRBJ2-2; maybe TRBD1 (6 bases). The CDR3 has 17 amino acids. V shed 1 base and J shed 5 bases, with 17 bases lying between them. In germline, CDR1 is LGHDT, CDR2 YNNKEL (reference sequence). CDR3 loop: CASSQASDRKWTGELFF. The CDR3 nucleotides read TGTGCCAGCAGCCAAGCCTCGGACAGAAAATGGACCGGGGAGCTGTTTTTT.

Only a few counts were recorded for this clonotype. The gene calls are TRBV11-1 and TRBJ2-1, with D possibly being TRBD2 (6 bases). V was shortened by 5 bases and J by 7 bases, with 27 bases between the two germline ends. CDR1 is SGHAT, CDR2 FQDESV, per germline (reference sequence). The CDR3 contains 18 residues. The CDR3 region is CASSPLPGVREMINEQFF. CDR3 in DNA: TGTGCCAGCAGCCCGCTCCCGGGTGTTCGGGAGATGATAAATGAGCAGTTCTTC.

The rearrangement joins TRBV3-1 to TRBJ1-4; the D gene is possibly TRBD1 (5 bases). V lost 2 bases, J lost 8 bases, and 15 bases lay in between. CDR3 length: 15 amino acids. The germline gives CDR1 LGHDT, CDR2 YNNKEL (reference sequence). The CDR3 spells CASSQRRQGGEKLFF. The CDR3 nucleotides are TGTGCCAGCAGCCAAAGGAGGCAGGGAGGAGAAAAACTGTTTTTT.

The chain combines TRBV18 with TRBJ2-7; TRBD2 is a possible D gene (7 bases). The V end was cut by 3 bases, the J end by 3 bases, with 15 bases between. Per germline, CDR1 KGHSH and CDR2 LQKENI. The CDR3 runs 15 residues. The CDR3 DNA reads as TGTGCCAGCTCACCGACAGGAGGGGAGGGCTACGAGCAGTACTTC. Its translation is CASSPTGGEGYEQYF.

The chain uses TRBV28 and TRBJ2-4, with D unresolved. The CDR3 is 17 amino acids. With 6 bases removed from V and 6 bases from J, the gap between germline ends came to 24 bases. CDR1 and CDR2 (germline): MDHEN, SYDVKM. DNA for the CDR3: TGTGCCAGCAGGCGCCTTTTGGGCAGTCCTTCGGGAAACATTCAGTACTTC. It is translated as CASRRLLGSPSGNIQYF.

This clonotype was recorded a few times. V and J are TRBV5-1 and TRBJ2-7, with 12 bases fitting TRBD2. Germline V gene lookup returns CDR1 SGHRS and CDR2 YFSETQ. The CDR3 sequence is 16 residues long. With V trimmed by 1 base and J by 0 bases, 2 bases remained unmatched. DNA for the CDR3: TGCGCCAGCAGCTTGACTAGCGGGAGGCCCTCCTACGAGCAGTACTTC. Protein: CASSLTSGRPSYEQYF.

This clonotype turned up a few times. V usage is TRBV18 and J usage is TRBJ2-2; unclear D gene. The germline V gene encodes CDR1 KGHSH and CDR2 LQKENI. The CDR3 is 13 amino acids. V was pared by 4 bases and J by 3 bases, with 6 bases between. In DNA, the CDR3 is TGTGCCAGCTCACGGCAACACACCGGGGAGCTGTTTTTT. Translated, it gives CASSRQHTGELFF. Looking up the rest from reference TRBV18 and TRBJ2-2 gives the full variable domain: NAGVMQNPRHLVRRRGQEARLRCSPMKGHSHVYWYRQLPEEGLKFMVYLQKENIIDESGMPKERFSAEFPKEGPSILRIQQVVRGDSAAYFCASSRQHTGELFFGEGSRLTVL.

This clonotype has more than one count but fewer than ten. The chain has TRBV10-2 and TRBJ2-2; maybe TRBD2 (7 bases). Trimming took 8 bases from V and 7 from J, leaving 20 bases between them. Germline CDR1 reads WSHSY; CDR2 reads SAAADI. This CDR3 region has 15 residues. The CDR3 nucleotides are TGCGCCAGCGAGGGGGGCGGGAGCATCGGCGGGGAGCTGTTTTTT. Its translation is CASEGGGSIGGELFF.

This sequence joins TRBV5-6 and TRBJ2-6; D is uncertain. V was cut by 0 bases and J by 5 bases, with 3 bases left in between. The CDR3 sequence is 13 residues long. The germline V gene has CDR1 SGHDT and CDR2 YYEEEE. The CDR3 spells CASSLGRANVLTF. In DNA form, the CDR3 reads TGTGCCAGCAGCTTGGGGCGGGCCAACGTCCTGACTTTC.

This chain links TRBV11-1 with TRBJ2-1; possible D gene TRBD1, 5 bases. This CDR3 comprises 21 residues. The germline CDR1 and CDR2 sequences are SGHAT and FQDESV (reference sequence). Trimming took off 5 bases at V and 0 bases at J, with 29 bases between the two ends. The CDR3 DNA reads as TGTGCCAGCAGCCCGTCCCTCAGGGTTTTAAGGGCCTTAAGCTCCTACAATGAGCAGTTCTTC. Translating it yields CASSPSLRVLRALSSYNEQFF. The complete variable domain, with remaining parts taken from reference TRBV11-1 and TRBJ2-1, reads EAEVAQSPRYKITEKSQAVAFWCDPISGHATLYWYRQILGQGPELLVQFQDESVVDDSQLPKDRFSAERLKGVDSTLKIQPAELGDSAMYLCASSPSLRVLRALSSYNEQFFGPGTRLTVL.

This clonotype appeared a few times. The genes are TRBV9 and TRBJ1-1; D is uncertain. V lost 4 bases to trimming and J lost 4 bases, with 14 bases between them. Germline V gene data show CDR1 as SGDLS and CDR2 as YYNGEE. CDR3 length: 14 amino acids. The CDR3 region has the DNA TGTGCCAGCAGCCCCTCCGGGGTGGGCACTGAAGCTTTCTTT. It is translated as CASSPSGVGTEAFF. Looking up the rest from reference TRBV9 and TRBJ1-1 gives the full variable domain: DSGVTQTPKHLITATGQRVTLRCSPRSGDLSVYWYQQSLDQGLQFLIQYYNGEERAKGNILERFSAQQFPDLHSELNLSSLELGDSALYFCASSPSGVGTEAFFGQGTRLTVV.

This chain links TRBV7-2 with TRBJ2-3; TRBD1 matches at 10 bases. The ends lost 4 bases at V and 5 bases at J; junction bases unmatched: 6. The CDR3 is made up of 15 amino acids. The germline CDR1 and CDR2 sequences are SGHTA and FQGNSA. The CDR3 DNA reads as TGTGCCAGCAGCTCCCGGGACAGGGGAATAGATACGCAGTATTTT. Its translation is CASSSRDRGIDTQYF.

This clonotype was detected only a few times. This sequence joins TRBV5-1 and TRBJ2-3; D remains ambiguous. Looked up from germline, CDR1 is SGHRS and CDR2 is YFSETQ. CDR3 length: 12 residues. With 5 bases removed from V and 4 bases from J, the gap between germline ends came to 8 bases. Here the CDR3 reads CASRTDADTQYF. CDR3 DNA sequence: TGCGCCAGCAGAACCGACGCAGATACGCAGTATTTT.

This clonotype was picked up a small number of times. The chain joins TRBV12-3 or TRBV12-4 to TRBJ1-2; D ambiguous. Deletions cut 3 bases from V and 8 bases from J, with 4 bases between. This CDR3 has 10 amino acids. The CDR3 spells CASSFRGYTF. CDR3 sequence (DNA): TGTGCCAGCAGTTTCAGGGGCTACACCTTC.

The rearrangement links TRBV7-9 to TRBJ2-2; 8 positions match TRBD1. Trimming cost V 0 bases and J 7 bases; bases outside gene matches: 4. This CDR3 is 15 amino acids long. In germline, CDR1 is SEHNR, CDR2 FQNEAQ (reference sequence). CDR3 amino acids: CASSLAPGGIGELFF. The CDR3 bases are TGTGCCAGCAGCTTAGCGCCAGGGGGCATCGGGGAGCTGTTTTTT.

A note on this clonotype: The junction does not match germline at one end; this may be a read error. The chain is built from TRBV6-2 or TRBV6-3 and TRBJ2-7; 9 bases are shared with TRBD2. The V gene's germline CDR1 is MNHEY and CDR2 SVGEGT. The CDR3 is made up of 17 amino acids. CDR3 sequence reads: CASSYSVKGAGGIKEYF. The CDR3 region has the DNA TGTGCCAGCAGCTACTCCGTCAAGGGAGCGGGGGGTATCAAGGAGTACTTC.

This clonotype was counted only a few times. The chain uses TRBV28 and TRBJ2-1; tentative D call: TRBD2 (5 bases). V lost 0 bases and J 3 bases, leaving 15 bases between the germline ends. This CDR3 contains 17 residues. The germline V gene encodes CDR1 MDHEN and CDR2 SYDVKM. The DNA for the CDR3 is TGTGCCAGCAGTTTATGGATGCGCGGTAGCGACTACAATGAGCAGTTCTTC. Translating gives CASSLWMRGSDYNEQFF.

The chain recombines TRBV5-1 with TRBJ2-7; D remains ambiguous. The CDR3 has 14 residues. V was trimmed by 4 bases and J by 2 bases, leaving 13 bases between them. The V gene's germline CDR1 is SGHRS and CDR2 YFSETQ. The CDR3 here is CASSPVPLTYEQYF. The CDR3 DNA reads as TGCGCCAGCAGCCCAGTGCCCTTAACCTACGAGCAGTACTTC.

This clonotype was counted ten times or more. This chain connects TRBV5-1 to TRBJ2-1; 8 nucleotides match TRBD2. The J segment lost 3 bases and the V segment lost 6 bases, leaving 11 bases of the junction unmatched. In germline, CDR1 is SGHRS, CDR2 YFSETQ. The CDR3 length is 16 residues. The CDR3 loop is CASTFGVAGLYNEQFF. The CDR3 DNA reads TGCGCCAGCACGTTTGGGGTAGCGGGACTCTACAATGAGCAGTTCTTC.

This chain uses TRBV7-2 with TRBJ2-5, with D hard to call. With 0 bases removed from V and 4 bases from J, the gap between germline ends came to 6 bases. CDR1 SGHTA and CDR2 FQGNSA come from the germline V gene. The CDR3 has 13 amino acids. CDR3 sequence reads: CASSLAAVETQYF. CDR3 DNA sequence: TGTGCCAGCAGCTTAGCCGCCGTAGAGACCCAGTACTTC.

V is TRBV2 and J is TRBJ1-5; D uncertain. Germline V gene data show CDR1 as SNHLY and CDR2 as FYNNEI. V was shortened by 5 bases and J by 2 bases, with 7 bases between the two germline ends. The CDR3 runs 13 residues. This chain's CDR3 is CASSTGGNQPQHF. CDR3 sequence (DNA): TGTGCCAGCAGTACGGGTGGCAATCAGCCCCAGCATTTT.

This chain joins TRBV25-1 and TRBJ2-1, with TRBD2 matching over 7 bases. The germline gives CDR1 MGHDK, CDR2 SYGVNS. The CDR3 sequence is 21 residues long. J was trimmed by 1 base and V by 8 bases; bases with no gene match: 26. The CDR3 nucleotides read TGTGCCAGCGGCTGGGTCTGTAGTAAGCAGGGAGGGAGTGGGTCCTACAATGAGCAGTTCTTC. The encoded protein is CASGWVCSKQGGSGSYNEQFF.

This clonotype was picked up many times. J is TRBJ1-1 and V is TRBV7-9, with D possibly TRBD1 on 6 matching bases. V lost 3 bases and J 7 bases, leaving 9 bases between the germline ends. Germline V CDR1 and CDR2: SEHNR, FQNEAQ (reference sequence). CDR3 length: 12 amino acids. The CDR3 protein is CASSFWDIEAFF. CDR3 sequence (DNA): TGTGCCAGCAGCTTTTGGGACATTGAAGCTTTCTTT.

The chain carries TRBV7-9 and TRBJ1-1; D ambiguous. Trimming took off 5 bases at V and 1 base at J, with 14 bases between the two ends. The CDR3 runs to 15 residues. CDR1 and CDR2 (germline): SEHNR, FQNEAQ (reference sequence). The CDR3 bases are TGTGCCAGCAGCGTGCGAGTAGGGTGGAACACTGAAGCTTTCTTT. Protein product: CASSVRVGWNTEAFF.

The rearrangement links TRBV5-6 to TRBJ2-3, with 11 bases fitting TRBD2. The J segment lost 6 bases and the V segment lost 3 bases, leaving 12 bases of the junction unmatched. Germline V gene lookup returns CDR1 SGHDT and CDR2 YYEEEE. This CDR3 region has 17 residues. The CDR3 sequence is CASSSLPLAGGGDTQYF. The DNA for the CDR3 is TGTGCCAGCAGCTCTTTACCTCTAGCGGGAGGAGGGGATACGCAGTATTTT.

V gene TRBV9 combines with J gene TRBJ2-1, with D unclear. V lost 0 bases and J lost 6, with 7 bases in between. Germline CDR1 reads SGDLS; CDR2 reads YYNGEE. CDR3 length equals 13 residues. CDR3 in amino acids: CASSVDPTNEQFF. The CDR3, as DNA: TGTGCCAGCAGCGTAGACCCAACCAATGAGCAGTTCTTC.

J is TRBJ2-7 and V is TRBV15; 7 positions match TRBD1. This CDR3 has 15 amino acids. CDR1 LNHNV and CDR2 YYDKDF come from the germline V gene (reference sequence). V was clipped by 1 base and J by 1 base; unmatched bases: 4. This chain's CDR3 is CATSRGVTGSYEQYF. The CDR3 DNA sequence: TGTGCCACCAGCAGAGGGGTGACAGGGTCCTACGAGCAGTACTTC.

A few counts support this clonotype. This sequence joins TRBV12-3 or TRBV12-4 and TRBJ1-3; D not certain. V shed 4 bases and J shed 4 bases, with 5 bases lying between them. The CDR3 runs 12 residues. The CDR3 DNA sequence: TGTGCCAGCAGTTATTTGGGAAACACCATATATTTT. It encodes CASSYLGNTIYF.